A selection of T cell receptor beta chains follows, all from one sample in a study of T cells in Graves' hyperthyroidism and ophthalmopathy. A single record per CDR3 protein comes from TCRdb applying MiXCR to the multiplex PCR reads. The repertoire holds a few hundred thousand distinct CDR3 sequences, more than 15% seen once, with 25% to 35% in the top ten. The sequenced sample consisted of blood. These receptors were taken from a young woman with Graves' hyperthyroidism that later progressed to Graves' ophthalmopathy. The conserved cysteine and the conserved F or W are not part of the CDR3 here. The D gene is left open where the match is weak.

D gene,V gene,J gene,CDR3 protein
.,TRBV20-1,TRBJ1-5,SARKRLNQPQH
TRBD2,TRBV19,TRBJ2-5,ASNGGRQETQY
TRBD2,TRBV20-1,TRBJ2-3,SATLAGGPRDTQY
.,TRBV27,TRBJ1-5,ASSLDRLNQPQH
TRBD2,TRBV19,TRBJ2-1,ASIESSGRAREQF
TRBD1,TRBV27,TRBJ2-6,ASSKIDRGRGANVLT
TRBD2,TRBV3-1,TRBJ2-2,ASSQGLAGAGGELF
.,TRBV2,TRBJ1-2,ATKRTVDGYT
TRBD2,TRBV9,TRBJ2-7,ASNPGTSGSEQY
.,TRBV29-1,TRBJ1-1,SVEAEEFRRTEAF
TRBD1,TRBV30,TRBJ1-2,AWRKRDRGDGYT
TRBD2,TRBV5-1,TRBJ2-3,ASSPISGSSTDTQY
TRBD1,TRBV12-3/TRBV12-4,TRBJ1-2,ASFRTGADYGYT
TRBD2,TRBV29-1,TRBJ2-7,SAETSGTPYEQY
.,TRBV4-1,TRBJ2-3,ASSQASITDTQY
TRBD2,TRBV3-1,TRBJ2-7,ASSQEGASGRQEQY
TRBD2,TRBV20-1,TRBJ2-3,SATVLAGISTDTQY
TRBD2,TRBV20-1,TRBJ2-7,SAHSGAPYEQY